One sample yielded the 5 T cell receptor beta chains listed below, sequenced in a study of cytomegalovirus exposure and HLA in healthy donors. A multiplex PCR was run with 60 Vbeta primers and 13 Jbeta primers. Measured with immunoSEQ multiplex PCR; TCRdb has only the in-frame clones, and not every one. The sample totals under 130,000 clones. The sample consisted of PBMCs. The receptors derive from a man aged 45-65 years in good health and CMV-seronegative.

This sequence joins TRBV7-6 and TRBJ1-6; D call uncertain. This CDR3 region has 14 residues. V lost 3 bases and J lost 7, with 10 bases in between. Germline V CDR1 and CDR2: SGHVS, FNYEAQ. The CDR3 loop reads CASSLGSLNSPLHF. The CDR3 DNA reads TGTGCCAGCAGCTTGGGCAGCCTAAATTCACCCCTCCACTTT.

The chain combines TRBV13 with TRBJ1-1; D call uncertain. V lost 7 bases and J lost 1, with 10 bases in between. From germline, CDR1 is PRHDT and CDR2 FYEKMQ (reference sequence). The CDR3 totals 13 residues. CDR3 DNA: TGTGCCAGCACCCTTAGTGCGAACACTGAAGCTTTCTTT. This codes for CASTLSANTEAFF.

The rearrangement uses TRBV7-2 and TRBJ2-5; 7 bases map to TRBD2. This CDR3 has 14 amino acids. Germline V gene sequence: CDR1 SGHTA, CDR2 FQGNSA. The J segment lost 3 bases and the V segment lost 2 bases, leaving 3 bases of the junction unmatched. CDR3 coding DNA: TGTGCCAGCAGCTTATCACTAGCGAAAGAGACCCAGTACTTC. Translated, it gives CASSLSLAKETQYF.

This sequence joins TRBV29-1 and TRBJ2-1; no firm D call. Germline CDR1 is SQVTM and CDR2 is ANQGSEA. The CDR3 covers 13 residues. Trimming left V 2 bases short and J 1 base short, with 6 bases between. The chain's CDR3 is CSVERQSYNEQFF. CDR3 nucleotides: TGCAGCGTTGAACGCCAGTCCTACAATGAGCAGTTCTTC.

The J gene is TRBJ2-7, the V gene TRBV6-1; TRBD2 is a possible D gene (7 bases). V was shortened by 4 bases and J by 1 base, with 17 bases between the two germline ends. The germline CDR1 and CDR2 sequences are MNHNS and SASEGT. This CDR3 is built from 16 residues. The CDR3 DNA is TGTGCCAGCAGTGGCGCTGTGGGGGGGCGGTCCTACGAGCAGTACTTC. Its protein product is CASSGAVGGRSYEQYF.